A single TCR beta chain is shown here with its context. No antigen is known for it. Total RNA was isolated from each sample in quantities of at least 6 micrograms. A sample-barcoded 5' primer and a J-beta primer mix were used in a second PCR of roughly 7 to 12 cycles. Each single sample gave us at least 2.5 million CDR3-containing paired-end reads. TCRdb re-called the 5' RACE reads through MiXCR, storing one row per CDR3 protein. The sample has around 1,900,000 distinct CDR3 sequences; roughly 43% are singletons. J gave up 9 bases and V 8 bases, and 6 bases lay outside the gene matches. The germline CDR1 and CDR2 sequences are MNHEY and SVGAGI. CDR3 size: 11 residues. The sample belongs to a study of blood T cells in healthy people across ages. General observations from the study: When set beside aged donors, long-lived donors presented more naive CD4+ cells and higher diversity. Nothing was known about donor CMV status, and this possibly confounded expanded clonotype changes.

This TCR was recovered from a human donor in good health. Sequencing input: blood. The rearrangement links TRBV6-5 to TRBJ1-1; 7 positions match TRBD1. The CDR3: CASQRGQQAFF. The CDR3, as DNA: TGTGCCAGCCAAAGGGGACAGCAAGCTTTCTTT.